The sequence of this TCR beta chain was determined in a study of T cell repertoires in cytomegalovirus infection. This clonotype occurred many times. Germline loops: CDR1 KGHSH, CDR2 LQKENI. The V end lost 3 bases, the J end lost 5 bases, and 8 bases lay between the germline ends. The CDR3 contains 12 residues. TCRdb fed the reads into MiXCR, producing one record per CDR3 protein. The table includes almost 550,000 distinct CDR3 sequences, about 15% detected once. The chain recombines TRBV18 with TRBJ2-7; weak D call: TRBD2 (5 bases). Sequencing used CD8+ T cells from PBMCs. This clonotype was sampled from a human donor in good health (CMV status not recorded). Some clones in this sample may be carry-over from other donors' samples. The CDR3: CASSPPGNEQYF. Written as DNA, the CDR3 is TGTGCCAGCTCACCTCCCGGGAACGAGCAGTACTTC.